This TCR beta chain was sequenced in a study of blood T cell repertoires in COVID-19. As for the study in general: COVID-19 samples, acute and convalescent, were from the United States, Italy and Spain.

Per germline, CDR1 SGHNT and CDR2 YYREEE (reference sequence). This CDR3 is 18 amino acids long. Trimming removed 2 bases at V and 0 bases at J, with 18 bases between. Those enrolled, adults aged about 18 to 89 years, came from 25 or so US areas. Resolution of symptoms, clearance, or two negative PCRs was present in recovered Cohort 3 donors. Per the study methods: Researchers report that nucleated cell counts were estimated from reference gene primer amplification. The table came from immunoSEQ multiplex PCR; TCRdb's copy has only in-frame clones and leaves some out. V, J and clone size are those of that table, while D and trimming were read from the DNA. In the table there are about 320,000 clones, about 85% of which are singletons.

What was sequenced was PBMCs or T cells enriched from blood (not recorded which). J is TRBJ2-1 and V is TRBV5-4, with a weak D call TRBD2 (6 bases). This clonotype originated in a woman aged 30 to 39 who had recovered from COVID-19. This chain's CDR3 is CASSFPRARGSSYNEQFF. DNA of the CDR3: TGTGCCAGCAGCTTCCCAAGGGCCCGGGGGAGCTCCTACAATGAGCAGTTCTTC. The whole variable domain, filled in from reference TRBV5-4 and TRBJ2-1, reads ETGVTQSPTHLIKTRGQQVTLRCSSQSGHNTVSWYQQALGQGPQFIFQYYREEENGRGNFPPRFSGLQFPNYSSELNVNALELDDSALYLCASSFPRARGSSYNEQFFGPGTRLTVL.